This TCR beta chain emerged from a study of a mutant IDH1 vaccine in newly diagnosed glioma. Notes on the study in general: Among patients, 93.3% showed immune responses induced by the vaccine.

Time point: baseline, week 1 (first vaccination visit). Documented treatment: pre-vaccination baseline after standard-of-care therapy. Germline assignment: CDR1 ENHRY and CDR2 SYGVKD. The CDR3 length is 13 residues. V lost 8 bases and J lost 0, with 10 bases in between. Concerning this clone: Its antigen is not known.

Produced via immunoSEQ multiplex PCR; TCRdb's table is partial and in-frame only. The sample includes tens of thousands of clones, about 80% seen only once; the top ten take about 2%. This chain connects TRBV10-3 to TRBJ1-1, with D possibly matching TRBD1 (5 bases). This TCR came from a middle-aged woman with glioma. Source: PBMCs, taken from a glioma patient treated with radiotherapy, temozolomide or both. The CDR3 nucleotides read TGTGCCATCTTAAGGGACTTGAACACTGAAGCTTTCTTT. This gives the protein CAILRDLNTEAFF.